The 25 T cell receptor beta chains below all came from one sample that was sequenced in a study of long-term antiretroviral therapy in people with HIV. Version v3.0 of the immunoSEQ assay ran at survey level. Libraries were prepared by immunoSEQ multiplex PCR; TCRdb keeps only in-frame clonotypes and omits some of them. The table includes 25,000 to 35,000 clones, approximately 85% detected once. The material sequenced was unsorted PBMCs, taken 0.8 years before starting antiretroviral therapy. The source of these receptors is a man aged 18 to 35 with HIV.

J is TRBJ1-1 and V is TRBV21-1. TRBV21-1 corresponds to a pseudogene. The CDR3 runs to 12 residues. The CDR3 spells CASSQGSDEAFF. The CDR3, as DNA: TGTGCCAGCAGCCAAGGATCGGATGAAGCTTTCTTT.

This rearrangement joins TRBV19 to TRBJ1-1; D gene ambiguous. V was shortened by 5 bases and J by 1 base, with 8 bases between the two germline ends. From germline, CDR1 is LNHDA and CDR2 SQIVND (reference sequence). There are 13 residues in the CDR3. The CDR3 loop reads CASSPSENTEAFF. DNA for the CDR3: TGTGCCAGTAGTCCTAGCGAGAACACTGAAGCTTTCTTT. Drawing the rest from reference TRBV19 and TRBJ1-1, the complete variable domain is DGGITQSPKYLFRKEGQNVTLSCEQNLNHDAMYWYRQDPGQGLRLIYYSQIVNDFQKGDIAEGYSVSREKKESFPLTVTSAQKNPTAFYLCASSPSENTEAFFGQGTRLTVV.

The V gene is TRBV5-6, the J gene TRBJ2-7; perhaps D is TRBD1 or TRBD2 (5 bases each). The V end lost 5 bases, the J end lost 2 bases, and 26 bases lay between the germline ends. The CDR3 is 18 amino acids. Germline V gene sequence: CDR1 SGHDT, CDR2 YYEEEE. CDR3 coding DNA: TGTGCCAGCAGGCGAAGGGACGGGATGCGAGATGATACCTACGAGCAGTACTTC. Encoded protein: CASRRRDGMRDDTYEQYF.

This clone has only one observation. The chain links TRBV7-3 to TRBJ2-3, with a weak D call TRBD1 (6 bases). The CDR3 sequence is 13 residues long. CDR1 SGHTA and CDR2 FQGTGA come from the germline V gene. The ends were cut back, 5 bases at V and 3 bases at J, with 9 bases in the middle. CDR3 bases: TGTGCCAGCAGCCCCGGACAGACAGATACGCAGTATTTT. Protein: CASSPGQTDTQYF.

This chain connects TRBV11-1 to TRBJ2-1; TRBD2 matches at 10 bases. The junction had 8 bases not matched to a gene; V was cut back by 5 bases and J by 10 bases. Germline CDR1 reads SGHAT; CDR2 reads FQDESV (reference sequence). The length of the CDR3 is 14 residues. Here the CDR3 reads CASSPWGLASEQFF. The CDR3 nucleotides read TGTGCCAGCAGCCCGTGGGGACTAGCGTCCGAGCAGTTCTTC.

The chain uses TRBV11-2 and TRBJ2-7, with D perhaps TRBD2 (6 bases). V shed 0 bases and J shed 6 bases, with 12 bases lying between them. CDR1 SGHAT and CDR2 FQNNGV come from the germline V gene. CDR3 length: 14 residues. CDR3 in amino acids: CASSLDREEREQYF. CDR3 DNA: TGTGCCAGCAGCTTAGACAGGGAGGAACGCGAGCAGTACTTC.

This clone was seen just once. The CDR3 DNA follows: TGTGCCAGCAGTTTATCGGGCAGGGGGGCGCCCCAGCATTTT. Its translation is CASSLSGRGAPQHF. The chain couples TRBV27 to TRBJ1-5; 7 bases map to TRBD1. V dropped 0 bases and J dropped 9; count of bases not matched to a gene: 5. This CDR3 is 14 amino acids long. Germline values: CDR1 MNHEY, CDR2 SMNVEV (reference sequence).

This rearrangement joins TRBV21-1 to TRBJ2-1; TRBD2 was called by the table and not checked on the DNA. TRBV21-1 is listed as a pseudogene. The CDR3 contains 14 residues. This CDR3 is CASSKEGAEDEQFF. In nucleotides, the CDR3 is TGTGCCAGCAGCAAAGAGGGAGCTGAGGATGAGCAGTTCTTC.

The chain couples TRBV19 to TRBJ2-1; D is perhaps TRBD2 (5 bases). CDR3 size: 14 residues. V gave up 3 bases and J gave up 0 bases, with 6 bases separating them. Looked up from germline, CDR1 is LNHDA and CDR2 is SQIVND (reference sequence). The DNA for the CDR3 is TGTGCCAGTAGTATGCTAGCCTCCTACAATGAGCAGTTCTTC. Translated: CASSMLASYNEQFF.

Details on this clone: This same CDR3 is encoded by further DNA sequences in the sample. This chain joins TRBV18 and TRBJ2-4, with TRBD1 as a possible D gene (5 bases). The V gene's germline CDR1 is KGHSH and CDR2 LQKENI. This CDR3 region has 14 residues. Between the trimmed V and J ends, which lost 6 bases and 9 bases, there was a span of 18 bases. Here the CDR3 reads CASSPQGRFGIQYF. In DNA form, the CDR3 reads TGTGCCAGCTCGCCGCAGGGCCGATTTGGCATTCAGTACTTC.

J is TRBJ2-1 and V is TRBV5-3; D is ambiguous. TRBV5-3 is placed among ORFs of uncertain function. V was trimmed by 0 bases and J by 9 bases, leaving 13 bases between them. The CDR3 is 14 amino acids. The CDR3 is CARSLGCRSGEQFF. The CDR3 DNA reads as TGTGCCAGAAGCTTGGGGTGCCGGTCAGGTGAGCAGTTCTTC.

As concerns this clone: This sample also contains other DNA sequences that code for the same CDR3. This rearrangement joins TRBV5-4 to TRBJ1-5; maybe TRBD1 (6 bases). CDR3 length: 13 amino acids. The V and J ends lost 0 bases and 7 bases respectively, with 8 bases between them. Looked up from germline, CDR1 is SGHNT and CDR2 is YYREEE (reference sequence). CDR3 nucleotides: TGTGCCAGCAGCTTGGATGGGGGCCAGCCCCAGCATTTT. Protein sequence: CASSLDGGQPQHF.

This chain uses TRBV4-3 with TRBJ2-5; D is undetermined. Trimming pared 1 base from V and 3 bases from J, leaving 12 bases between. The CDR3 length is 15 residues. CDR1 is LGHNA, CDR2 YSLEER, per germline. The CDR3 DNA is TGCGCCAGCAGCCAAGGGCCCCCGGCGGAAGAGACCCAGTACTTC. Translated, it gives CASSQGPPAEETQYF.

J is TRBJ2-2 and V is TRBV6-5, with 8 bases identical to TRBD1. The V gene's germline CDR1 is MNHEY and CDR2 SVGAGI. This CDR3 region has 15 residues. Trimming at V came to 9 bases and at J to 7 bases, leaving 13 bases not matched to a gene. The CDR3 bases are TGTGCCAGTGCTTCGGAACAGGGGGAGAACGGGGAGCTGTTTTTT. It codes for CASASEQGENGELFF.

The chain couples TRBV5-1 to TRBJ1-2, with D perhaps matching TRBD1 (6 bases). V shed 0 bases and J shed 4 bases, with 10 bases lying between them. The germline V gene has CDR1 SGHRS and CDR2 YFSETQ. The CDR3 is 14 residues long. This CDR3 is CASSLVGQRYGYTF. In DNA form, the CDR3 reads TGCGCCAGCAGCTTGGTAGGACAGCGCTATGGCTACACCTTC.

V usage is TRBV4-3 and J usage is TRBJ2-1, with 9 bases identical to TRBD1. The trim removed 2 bases at V and 8 bases at J, leaving 10 bases unmatched. CDR3 length: 16 residues. Germline V lookup: CDR1 LGHNA, CDR2 YSLEER. The CDR3 protein is CASSQTGTGPLDEQFF. CDR3 in DNA: TGCGCCAGCAGCCAAACCGGGACAGGGCCCCTCGATGAGCAGTTCTTC.

The gene calls are TRBV5-1 and TRBJ2-2; TRBD2 aligns across 10 bases. This CDR3 has 17 amino acids. Losses at the gene ends were 1 base for V and 3 bases for J; bases not matched to a gene: 6. Germline V CDR1 and CDR2: SGHRS, YFSETQ. The CDR3 DNA follows: TGCGCCAGCAGCTTGTACAGCGGGGGGGCCGACACCGGGGAGCTGTTTTTT. Encoded protein: CASSLYSGGADTGELFF.

The chain combines TRBV29-1 with TRBJ2-3; D not certain. The V end was cut by 7 bases, the J end by 6 bases, with 8 bases between. CDR1 is SQVTM and CDR2 is ANQGSEA in the germline V gene. The CDR3 is made up of 10 amino acids. In nucleotides, the CDR3 is TGCAGCGGGAGATCGGATACGCAGTATTTT. Translating gives CSGRSDTQYF.

This rearrangement joins TRBV6-4 to TRBJ1-1, with 7 nucleotides matching TRBD1. The V gene end was trimmed by 4 bases and the J gene end by 7 bases; junction bases not matched to a gene: 0. This CDR3 comprises 11 residues. Per the germline V gene, CDR1 is MRHNA and CDR2 is SNTAGT. The CDR3 reads CASSAGGEAFF. CDR3 coding DNA: TGTGCCAGCAGTGCAGGGGGTGAAGCTTTCTTT.

The V gene is TRBV18, the J gene TRBJ2-1, with 8 bases that match TRBD2. The germline V gene has CDR1 KGHSH and CDR2 LQKENI. With V trimmed by 6 bases and J by 10 bases, 14 bases remained unmatched. This CDR3 has 15 residues. The CDR3 bases are TGTGCCAGCTCTCCCCCGGGACTAGTGGTGGAAGAGCAGTTCTTC. Its protein product is CASSPPGLVVEEQFF.

The chain is built from TRBV5-5 and TRBJ1-2; D is unresolved. Germline CDR1 SGHKS, CDR2 YYEKEE (reference sequence). The ends were cut back, 0 bases at V and 4 bases at J, with 13 bases in the middle. This CDR3 contains 15 residues. This CDR3 reads CASSLARAVAYGYTF. The CDR3 bases are TGTGCCAGCAGCTTGGCCCGGGCAGTAGCCTATGGCTACACCTTC. Supplemented by reference TRBV5-5 and TRBJ1-2, the full variable domain reads DAGVTQSPTHLIKTRGQQVTLRCSPISGHKSVSWYQQVLGQGPQFIFQYYEKEERGRGNFPDRFSARQFPNYSSELNVNALLLGDSALYLCASSLARAVAYGYTFGSGTRLTVV.

The gene calls are TRBV18 and TRBJ1-3; D remains ambiguous. Germline lookup yields CDR1 KGHSH and CDR2 LQKENI. The V end was cut by 3 bases, the J end by 0 bases, with 12 bases between. This CDR3 has 16 amino acids. CDR3 DNA sequence: TGTGCCAGCTCACCGAAATTTGCCGGCTCTGGAAACACCATATATTTT. It translates to CASSPKFAGSGNTIYF.

This rearrangement joins TRBV20-1 to TRBJ2-4; D unclear. V gave up 5 bases and J gave up 4 bases, with 3 bases separating them. Germline V gene lookup returns CDR1 DFQATT and CDR2 SNEGSKA (reference sequence). The CDR3 runs 10 residues. The DNA for the CDR3 is TGCAGTGCTGAGAAAAACATTCAGTACTTC. It translates to CSAEKNIQYF.

The chain is built from TRBV7-9 and TRBJ1-4; the D gene is possibly TRBD1 (6 bases). CDR1 SEHNR and CDR2 FQNEAQ come from the germline V gene (reference sequence). The length of the CDR3 is 13 residues. With 8 bases removed from V and 6 bases from J, the gap between germline ends came to 13 bases. CDR3 in DNA: TGTGCCAGCGGGGGGCGTAACGATGAAAAACTGTTTTTT. The encoded protein is CASGGRNDEKLFF.

CDR3 bases: TGTGCCAGCAGCGGGACACTCCAAGAGACCCAGTACTTC. This translates into CASSGTLQETQYF. The V and J genes are TRBV25-1 and TRBJ2-5; D perhaps matches TRBD1 (6 bases). V lost 6 bases and J 1 base, leaving 9 bases between the germline ends. The CDR3 runs 13 residues. CDR1 is MGHDK, CDR2 SYGVNS, per germline.